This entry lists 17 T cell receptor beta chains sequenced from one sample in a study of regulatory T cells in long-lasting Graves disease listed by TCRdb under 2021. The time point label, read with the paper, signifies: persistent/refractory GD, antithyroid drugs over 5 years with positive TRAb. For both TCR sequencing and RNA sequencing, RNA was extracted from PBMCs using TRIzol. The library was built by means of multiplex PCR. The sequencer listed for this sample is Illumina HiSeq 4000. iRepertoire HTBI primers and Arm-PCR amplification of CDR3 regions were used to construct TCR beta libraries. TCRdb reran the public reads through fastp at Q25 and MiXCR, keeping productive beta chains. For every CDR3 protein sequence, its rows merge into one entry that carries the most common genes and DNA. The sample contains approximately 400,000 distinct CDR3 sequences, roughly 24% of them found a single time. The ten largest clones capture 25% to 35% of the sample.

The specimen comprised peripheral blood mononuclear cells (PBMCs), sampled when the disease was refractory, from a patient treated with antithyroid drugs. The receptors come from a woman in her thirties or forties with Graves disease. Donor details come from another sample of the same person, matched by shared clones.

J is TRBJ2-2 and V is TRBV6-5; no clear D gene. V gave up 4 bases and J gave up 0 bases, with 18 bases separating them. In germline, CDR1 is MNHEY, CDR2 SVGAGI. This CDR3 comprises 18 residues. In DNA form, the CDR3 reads TGTGCCAGCAGTTCCCTTTCCCGAGACACTCCGAACACCGGGGAGCTGTTTTTT. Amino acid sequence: CASSSLSRDTPNTGELFF.

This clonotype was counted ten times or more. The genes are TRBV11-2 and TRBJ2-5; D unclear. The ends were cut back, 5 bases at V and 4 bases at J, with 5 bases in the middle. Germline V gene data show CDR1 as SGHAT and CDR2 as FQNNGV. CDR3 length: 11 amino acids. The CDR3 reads CASSPAETQYF. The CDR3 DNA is TGTGCCAGCAGCCCAGCAGAGACCCAGTACTTC.

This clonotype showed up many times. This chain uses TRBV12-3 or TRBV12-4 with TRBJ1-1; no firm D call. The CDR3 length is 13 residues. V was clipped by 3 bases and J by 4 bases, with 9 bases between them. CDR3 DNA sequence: TGTGCCAGCAGTTTCCAGGTGGTCACTGAAGCTTTCTTT. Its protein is CASSFQVVTEAFF.

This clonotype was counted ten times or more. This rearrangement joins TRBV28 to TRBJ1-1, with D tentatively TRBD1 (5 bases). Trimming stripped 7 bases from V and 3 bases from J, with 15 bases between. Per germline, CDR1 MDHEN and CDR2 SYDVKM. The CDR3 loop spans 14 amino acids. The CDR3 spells CASTTGGVDTEAFF. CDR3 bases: TGTGCCAGCACCACAGGAGGGGTTGACACTGAAGCTTTCTTT.

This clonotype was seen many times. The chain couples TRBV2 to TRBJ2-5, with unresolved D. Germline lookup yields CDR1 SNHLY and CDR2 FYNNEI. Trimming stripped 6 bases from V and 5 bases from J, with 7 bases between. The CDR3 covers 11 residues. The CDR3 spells CASSPTETQYF. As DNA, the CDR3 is TGTGCCAGCAGCCCCACGGAGACCCAGTACTTC.

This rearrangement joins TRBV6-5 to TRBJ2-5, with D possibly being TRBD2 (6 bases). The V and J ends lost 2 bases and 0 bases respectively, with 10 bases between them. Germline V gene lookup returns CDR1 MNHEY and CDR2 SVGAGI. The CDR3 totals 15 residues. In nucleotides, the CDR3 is TGTGCCAGCAGTTACACGCGGGGAAACCAAGAGACCCAGTACTTC. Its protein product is CASSYTRGNQETQYF.

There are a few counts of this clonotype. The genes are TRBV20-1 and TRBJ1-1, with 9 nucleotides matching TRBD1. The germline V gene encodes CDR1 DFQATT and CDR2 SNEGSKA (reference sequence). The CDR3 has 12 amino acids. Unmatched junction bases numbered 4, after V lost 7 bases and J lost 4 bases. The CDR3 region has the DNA TGCAGTGAACAGGGGGCCGGCACTGAAGCTTTCTTT. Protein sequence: CSEQGAGTEAFF.

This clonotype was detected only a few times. CDR3 amino acids: CASSMSGSSYNEQFF. The CDR3 DNA reads as TGTGCCAGCAGCATGAGCGGGAGCTCCTACAATGAGCAGTTCTTC. This chain links TRBV11-2 with TRBJ2-1; 8 bases map to TRBD2. The germline V gene has CDR1 SGHAT and CDR2 FQNNGV. This CDR3 comprises 15 residues. Germline trimming cut 5 bases from V and 0 bases from J; bases unmatched to any gene: 3.

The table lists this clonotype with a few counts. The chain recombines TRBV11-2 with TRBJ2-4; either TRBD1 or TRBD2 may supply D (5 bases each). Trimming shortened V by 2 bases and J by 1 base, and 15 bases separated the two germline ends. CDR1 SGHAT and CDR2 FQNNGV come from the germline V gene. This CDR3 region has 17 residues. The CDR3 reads CASSLPRDPGAKNIQYF. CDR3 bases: TGTGCCAGCAGCTTACCCCGGGACCCAGGTGCCAAAAACATTCAGTACTTC. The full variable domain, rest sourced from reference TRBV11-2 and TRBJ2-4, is EAGVAQSPRYKIIEKRQSVAFWCNPISGHATLYWYQQILGQGPKLLIQFQNNGVVDDSQLPKDRFSAERLKGVDSTLKIQPAKLEDSAVYLCASSLPRDPGAKNIQYFGAGTRLSVL.

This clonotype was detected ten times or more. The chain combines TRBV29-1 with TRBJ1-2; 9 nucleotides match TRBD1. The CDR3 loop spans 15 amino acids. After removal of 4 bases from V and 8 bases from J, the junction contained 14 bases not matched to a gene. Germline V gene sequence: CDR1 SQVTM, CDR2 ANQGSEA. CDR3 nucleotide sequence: TGCAGCGTTGGAACCCTGCTTCGACAGGGGGACGGCTACACCTTC. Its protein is CSVGTLLRQGDGYTF.

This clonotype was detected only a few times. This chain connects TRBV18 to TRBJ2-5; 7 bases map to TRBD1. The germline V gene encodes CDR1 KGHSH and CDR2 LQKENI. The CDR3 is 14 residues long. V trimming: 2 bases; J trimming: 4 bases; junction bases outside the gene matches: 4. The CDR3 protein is CASSPSTGAETQYF. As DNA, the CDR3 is TGTGCCAGCTCACCATCAACAGGGGCAGAGACCCAGTACTTC. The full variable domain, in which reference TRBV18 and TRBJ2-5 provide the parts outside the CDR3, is NAGVMQNPRHLVRRRGQEARLRCSPMKGHSHVYWYRQLPEEGLKFMVYLQKENIIDESGMPKERFSAEFPKEGPSILRIQQVVRGDSAAYFCASSPSTGAETQYFGPGTRLLVL.

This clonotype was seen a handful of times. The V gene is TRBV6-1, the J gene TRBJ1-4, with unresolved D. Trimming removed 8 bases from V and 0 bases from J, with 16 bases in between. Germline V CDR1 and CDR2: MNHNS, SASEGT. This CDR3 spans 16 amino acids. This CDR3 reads CASRAGSGATNEKLFF. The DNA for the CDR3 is TGTGCCAGCCGCGCCGGGAGTGGCGCAACTAATGAAAAACTGTTTTTT.

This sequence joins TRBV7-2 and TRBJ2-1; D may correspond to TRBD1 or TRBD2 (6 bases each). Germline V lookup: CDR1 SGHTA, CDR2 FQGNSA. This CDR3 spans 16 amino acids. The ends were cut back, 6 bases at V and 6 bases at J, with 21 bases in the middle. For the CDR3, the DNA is TGTGCCAGCAGACCCGGTGGGGGGCTCAGTGTCAATGAGCAGTTCTTC. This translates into CASRPGGGLSVNEQFF.

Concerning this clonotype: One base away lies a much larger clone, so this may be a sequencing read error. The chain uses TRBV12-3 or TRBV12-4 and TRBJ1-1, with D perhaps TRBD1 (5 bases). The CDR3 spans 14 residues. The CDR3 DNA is TGTGCCAGCAGTACCTTATTAGCGGACACTGAAGCTCTCTTT. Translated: CASSTLLADTEALF.

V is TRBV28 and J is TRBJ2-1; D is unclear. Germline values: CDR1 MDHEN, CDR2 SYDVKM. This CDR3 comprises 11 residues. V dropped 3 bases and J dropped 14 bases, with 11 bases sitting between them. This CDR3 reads CASSFGRVEFF. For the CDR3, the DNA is TGTGCCAGCAGTTTCGGTAGGGTGGAGTTCTTC.

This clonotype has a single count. CDR3 sequence (DNA): TGTGCCAGCAGTCCCAAAGACCGGGACGGAGCCAAAAACATTCAGTACTTC. It specifies CASSPKDRDGAKNIQYF. This chain connects TRBV28 to TRBJ2-4; possibly TRBD1 or TRBD2 for D (5 bases each). Germline CDR1 reads MDHEN; CDR2 reads SYDVKM. The CDR3 spans 17 residues. Trimming pared 5 bases from V and 0 bases from J, leaving 17 bases between.

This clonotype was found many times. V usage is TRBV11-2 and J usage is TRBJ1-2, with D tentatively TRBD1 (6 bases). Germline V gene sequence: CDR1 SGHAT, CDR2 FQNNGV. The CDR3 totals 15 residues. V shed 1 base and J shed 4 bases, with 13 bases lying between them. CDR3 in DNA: TGTGCCAGCAGCTTAGGGTACGGACAGATCTATGGCTACACCTTC. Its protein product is CASSLGYGQIYGYTF.